Each of the 3 T cell receptor beta chains below was sequenced from the same sample in a study of CD8 T cells in Susac syndrome. Random hexamers were used to reverse transcribe the RNA input (roughly 0.5 to 1 ug). From the immunoSEQ multiplex PCR reads, TCRdb called clonotypes with MiXCR, one entry per CDR3 protein. The sample has under 150,000 distinct CDR3 sequences, roughly 94% seen once; the top ten hold 0.14%. The sequenced sample was CD4+ T cells from PBMCs. All receptors come from a human donor with Susac syndrome.

The chain uses TRBV20-1 and TRBJ2-3; TRBD1 is a possible D gene (6 bases). Between the trimmed V and J ends, which lost 5 bases and 4 bases, there was a span of 16 bases. The CDR3 sequence is 14 residues long. Germline CDR1 DFQATT, CDR2 SNEGSKA (reference sequence). CDR3 in DNA: TGCAGTGCTTCAGGACAGCCGAAGGCAGATACGCAGTATTTT. It yields the protein CSASGQPKADTQYF.

The chain has TRBV7-2 and TRBJ2-5; D is possibly TRBD1 (5 bases). The ends were cut back, 5 bases at V and 5 bases at J, with 12 bases in the middle. CDR3 length: 13 residues. CDR1 is SGHTA, CDR2 FQGNSA, per germline. The CDR3 spells CASSRRSGETQYF. CDR3 DNA sequence: TGTGCCAGCAGCCGACGTTCAGGGGAGACCCAGTACTTC. Full variable domain (remainder filled in from reference TRBV7-2 and TRBJ2-5): GAGVSQSPSNKVTEKGKDVELRCDPISGHTALYWYRQSLGQGLEFLIYFQGNSAPDKSGLPSDRFSAERTGGSVSTLTIQRTQQEDSAVYLCASSRRSGETQYFGPGTRLLVL.

The genes are TRBV6-5 and TRBJ1-1; D possibly corresponds to TRBD1 (5 bases). Per the germline V gene, CDR1 is MNHEY and CDR2 is SVGAGI. The CDR3 is 12 residues long. The V gene lost 5 bases and the J gene lost 11 bases, with 15 bases spanning the gap. The CDR3 sequence: CASSNDRAKAFF. CDR3 DNA sequence: TGTGCCAGCAGTAATGACAGAGCTAAGGCTTTCTTT.